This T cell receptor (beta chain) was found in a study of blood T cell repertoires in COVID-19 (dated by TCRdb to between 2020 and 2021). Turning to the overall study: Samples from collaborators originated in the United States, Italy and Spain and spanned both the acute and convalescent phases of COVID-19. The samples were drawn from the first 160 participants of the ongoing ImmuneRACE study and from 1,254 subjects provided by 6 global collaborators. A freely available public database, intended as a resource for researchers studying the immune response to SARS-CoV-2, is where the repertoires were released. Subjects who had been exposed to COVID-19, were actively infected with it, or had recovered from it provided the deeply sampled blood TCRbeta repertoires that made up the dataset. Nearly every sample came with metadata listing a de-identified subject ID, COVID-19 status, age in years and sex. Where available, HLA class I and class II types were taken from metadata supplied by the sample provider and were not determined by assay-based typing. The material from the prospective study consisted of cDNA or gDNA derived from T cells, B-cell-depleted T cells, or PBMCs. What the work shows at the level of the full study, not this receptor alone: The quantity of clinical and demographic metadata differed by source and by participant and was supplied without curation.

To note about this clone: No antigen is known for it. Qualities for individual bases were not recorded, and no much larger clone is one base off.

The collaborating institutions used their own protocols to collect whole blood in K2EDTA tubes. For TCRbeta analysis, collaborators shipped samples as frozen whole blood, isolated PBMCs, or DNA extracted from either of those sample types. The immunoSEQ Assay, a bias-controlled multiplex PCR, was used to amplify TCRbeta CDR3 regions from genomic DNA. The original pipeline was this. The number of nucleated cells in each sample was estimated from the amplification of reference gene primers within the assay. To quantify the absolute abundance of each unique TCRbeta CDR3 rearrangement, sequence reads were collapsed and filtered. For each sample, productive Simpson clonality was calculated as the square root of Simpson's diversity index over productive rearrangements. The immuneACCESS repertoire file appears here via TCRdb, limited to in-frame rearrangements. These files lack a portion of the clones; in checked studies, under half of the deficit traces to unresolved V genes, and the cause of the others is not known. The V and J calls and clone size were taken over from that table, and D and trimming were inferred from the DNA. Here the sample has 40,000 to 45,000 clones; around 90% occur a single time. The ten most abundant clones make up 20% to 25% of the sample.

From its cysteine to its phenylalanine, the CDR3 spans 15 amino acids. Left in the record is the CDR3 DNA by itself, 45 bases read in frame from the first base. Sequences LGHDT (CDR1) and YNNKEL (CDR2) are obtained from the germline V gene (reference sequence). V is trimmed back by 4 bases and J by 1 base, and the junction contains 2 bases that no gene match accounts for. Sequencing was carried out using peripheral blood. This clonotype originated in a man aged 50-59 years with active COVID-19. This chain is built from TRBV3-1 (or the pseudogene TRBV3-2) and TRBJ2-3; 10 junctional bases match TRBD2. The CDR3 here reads CASSRLAGGTDTQYF. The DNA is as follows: TGTGCCAGCAGCCGGCTAGCGGGAGGCACAGATACGCAGTATTTT.